This entry lists 24 T cell receptor beta chains sequenced from one sample in a study of CD8+ T cells in alopecia areata. The treatment was: oral pan-JAK inhibitor, 5-10 mg twice daily. Reverse transcribed after extraction, RNA yielded cDNA as the sequencing template. Assay: immunoSEQ multiplex PCR; the TCRdb copy retains only in-frame clones and omits some. The repertoire includes about 180,000 clones, roughly 53% of them detected once, and about 10% sits in the top ten. The starting material was CD8+ T cells sorted from blood, obtained at week 24, from a patient treated with tofacitinib. These receptors came from a human donor with alopecia areata.

The chain has TRBV2 and TRBJ2-1; 11 positions match TRBD1. The germline CDR1 and CDR2 sequences are SNHLY and FYNNEI. The CDR3 consists of 15 residues. V was clipped by 6 bases and J by 6 bases; unmatched bases: 7. The CDR3 here is CASRSGTGGGNEQFF. The DNA of the CDR3 is TGTGCCAGCAGGAGCGGGACAGGGGGGGGCAATGAGCAGTTCTTC.

The rearrangement links TRBV5-1 to TRBJ2-7; 8 nucleotides align to TRBD2. The CDR3 loop spans 15 amino acids. Germline lookup yields CDR1 SGHRS and CDR2 YFSETQ. With V trimmed by 4 bases and J by 0 bases, 6 bases remained unmatched. The chain's CDR3 is CASSEVAGTSYEQYF. In DNA, the CDR3 is TGCGCCAGCAGCGAAGTAGCGGGGACCTCCTACGAGCAGTACTTC.

Only one count was recorded for this clone. V usage is TRBV11-2 and J usage is TRBJ2-7; D might be TRBD2 (5 bases). The V and J ends lost 5 bases and 7 bases respectively, with 27 bases between them. CDR1 and CDR2 (germline): SGHAT, FQNNGV. The length of the CDR3 is 17 residues. As DNA, the CDR3 is TGTGCCAGCAGCCGAACTTCCCGTTACAGCGTCCCGGGGGAGCAGTACTTC. Encoded protein: CASSRTSRYSVPGEQYF.

The V and J genes are TRBV9 and TRBJ2-2, with D perhaps given as TRBD1 or TRBD2 (5 bases each). Germline V gene data show CDR1 as SGDLS and CDR2 as YYNGEE. V dropped 7 bases and J dropped 6 bases, with 25 bases sitting between them. This CDR3 is 17 amino acids long. The CDR3 bases are TGTGCCAGCTCTCGAACCGGGACGGGGATGTGGTCCGGGGAGCTGTTTTTT. Encoded protein: CASSRTGTGMWSGELFF. Full variable domain (missing parts from reference TRBV9 and TRBJ2-2): DSGVTQTPKHLITATGQRVTLRCSPRSGDLSVYWYQQSLDQGLQFLIQYYNGEERAKGNILERFSAQQFPDLHSELNLSSLELGDSALYFCASSRTGTGMWSGELFFGEGSRLTVL.

The chain recombines TRBV6-6 with TRBJ2-3; D uncertain. Trimming left V 0 bases short and J 0 bases short, with 10 bases between. Germline CDR1 reads MNHNY; CDR2 reads SVGAGI (reference sequence). The length of the CDR3 is 16 residues. The CDR3 spells CASSYSSRPSTDTQYF. CDR3 coding DNA: TGTGCCAGCAGTTACTCGAGCCGGCCTAGCACAGATACGCAGTATTTT.

This clone showed up just a few times. The V and J genes are TRBV2 and TRBJ2-1; D perhaps matches TRBD2 (6 bases). Germline CDR1 SNHLY, CDR2 FYNNEI. The CDR3 is made up of 17 amino acids. V lost 6 bases and J 1 base, leaving 19 bases between the germline ends. This CDR3 is CASRTTGSGGSYNEQFF. CDR3 nucleotides: TGTGCCAGCAGAACAACGGGCTCCGGGGGATCCTACAATGAGCAGTTCTTC.

In DNA, the CDR3 is TGTGCCAGCAGTGACGGCAGGCATAATGAAAAACTGTTTTTT. It yields the protein CASSDGRHNEKLFF. The chain employs TRBV25-1 and TRBJ1-4; D remains ambiguous. The CDR3 runs 14 residues. V lost 3 bases and J lost 4, with 9 bases in between. CDR1 MGHDK and CDR2 SYGVNS come from the germline V gene.

The chain links TRBV30 to TRBJ2-7; D is possibly TRBD1 or TRBD2 (5 bases each). Germline assignment: CDR1 GTSNPN and CDR2 SVGIG (reference sequence). The V end lost 3 bases, the J end lost 3 bases, and 12 bases lay between the germline ends. CDR3 size: 13 residues. In DNA form, the CDR3 reads TGTGCCTGGAGCGCCGGGGCCCTCTACGAGCAGTACTTC. It translates to CAWSAGALYEQYF.

The V gene is TRBV30, the J gene TRBJ1-1; perhaps TRBD1 as D (6 bases). V was cut by 0 bases and J by 1 base, with 9 bases left in between. The CDR3 sequence is 14 residues long. CDR1 and CDR2 from the germline V gene are GTSNPN and SVGIG (reference sequence). CDR3 sequence (DNA): TGTGCCTGGAGTGTAGGACAGAGGAACACTGAAGCTTTCTTT. Encoded protein: CAWSVGQRNTEAFF. Complete variable domain (other parts from reference TRBV30 and TRBJ1-1): SQTIHQWPATLVQPVGSPLSLECTVEGTSNPNLYWYRQAAGRGLQLLFYSVGIGQISSEVPQNLSASRPQDRQFILSSKKLLLSDSGFYLCAWSVGQRNTEAFFGQGTRLTVV.

The chain carries TRBV11-3 and TRBJ1-6; possibly TRBD1 for D (6 bases). In germline, CDR1 is SGHNT, CDR2 YENEEA. This CDR3 has 14 amino acids. Trimming stripped 2 bases from V and 9 bases from J, with 11 bases between. The CDR3 sequence is CASSLSQGSSPLHF. The CDR3 DNA sequence: TGTGCCAGCAGCTTAAGCCAGGGGAGTTCACCCCTCCACTTT.

The table lists this clone with a few counts. The genes are TRBV9 and TRBJ1-2, with D unclear. The germline gives CDR1 SGDLS, CDR2 YYNGEE. Trimming removed 0 bases from V and 0 bases from J, with 6 bases in between. The CDR3 length is 14 residues. Here the CDR3 reads CASSVADANYGYTF. In nucleotides, the CDR3 is TGTGCCAGCAGCGTAGCTGACGCTAACTATGGCTACACCTTC.

This clone was seen a handful of times. This chain links TRBV29-1 with TRBJ2-7; 10 bases agree with TRBD1. Germline CDR1 SQVTM, CDR2 ANQGSEA. The CDR3 has 14 residues. Trimming at V came to 4 bases and at J to 3 bases, leaving 6 bases not matched to a gene. The CDR3 loop reads CSVVGDRGHYEQYF. The CDR3 DNA is TGCAGCGTTGTGGGGGACAGGGGACACTACGAGCAGTACTTC.

This chain joins TRBV15 and TRBJ2-7; 9 bases fit TRBD1. The germline V gene encodes CDR1 LNHNV and CDR2 YYDKDF (reference sequence). With 7 bases clipped from V and 3 bases from J, the junction kept 4 bases outside the gene matches. This CDR3 has 13 residues. The CDR3 reads CATKGQGGYEQYF. For the CDR3, the DNA is TGTGCCACCAAGGGACAGGGTGGCTACGAGCAGTACTTC.

In this sample, this clone turned up a few times. This specimen includes other DNA sequences encoding the same CDR3. This chain links TRBV5-6 with TRBJ2-1; D ambiguous. Per germline, CDR1 SGHDT and CDR2 YYEEEE. This CDR3 has 12 residues. V was cut by 2 bases and J by 6 bases, with 6 bases left in between. As DNA, the CDR3 is TGTGCCAGCAGCTTAGTCACCAATGAGCAGTTCTTC. It is translated as CASSLVTNEQFF.

The V gene is TRBV27, the J gene TRBJ2-7; D not certain. Looked up from germline, CDR1 is MNHEY and CDR2 is SMNVEV (reference sequence). V was clipped by 6 bases and J by 3 bases, with 12 bases between them. The CDR3 contains 13 residues. DNA of the CDR3: TGTGCCAGCAGCCCCCGAGCGAGCTACGAGCAGTACTTC. Encoded protein: CASSPRASYEQYF.

The chain employs TRBV4-3 and TRBJ2-7; D remains unclear. This CDR3 has 16 amino acids. Germline-derived CDR1 and CDR2 are LGHNA and YSLEER. The ends were cut back, 4 bases at V and 0 bases at J, with 16 bases in the middle. CDR3 sequence reads: CASSLMLAELSYEQYF. CDR3 DNA: TGCGCCAGCAGCCTGATGTTAGCCGAACTCTCCTACGAGCAGTACTTC.

This clone was observed a few times. This rearrangement joins TRBV29-1 to TRBJ1-4, with a tentative D call TRBD1 (5 bases). Germline values: CDR1 SQVTM, CDR2 ANQGSEA. With 6 bases removed from V and 4 bases from J, the gap between germline ends came to 18 bases. The CDR3 sequence is 15 residues long. CDR3 sequence: CSVIKMTVNNEKLFF. The DNA for the CDR3 is TGCAGCGTCATAAAAATGACAGTCAATAATGAAAAACTGTTTTTT.

The chain carries TRBV5-6 and TRBJ2-1, with 11 bases fitting TRBD2. V lost 1 base and J lost 7; bases outside the gene matches: 4. This CDR3 is 15 amino acids long. Per the germline V gene, CDR1 is SGHDT and CDR2 is YYEEEE. The CDR3 is CASSLISGGANEQFF. CDR3 nucleotide sequence: TGTGCCAGCAGCTTGATTAGCGGGGGGGCTAATGAGCAGTTCTTC.

This clone came up a few times. V and J are TRBV15 and TRBJ1-5; a possible D gene is TRBD1 (5 bases). Germline V lookup: CDR1 LNHNV, CDR2 YYDKDF (reference sequence). V lost 5 bases and J 1 base, leaving 9 bases between the germline ends. The CDR3 spans 14 residues. CDR3 protein: CATSGTGSNQPQHF. The CDR3 DNA is TGTGCCACCAGCGGGACGGGGAGCAATCAGCCCCAGCATTTT.

The V and J genes are TRBV30 and TRBJ2-2, with a tentative D call TRBD1 (5 bases). Trimming removed 5 bases from V and 3 bases from J, with 7 bases in between. This CDR3 contains 12 residues. Germline-derived CDR1 and CDR2 are GTSNPN and SVGIG (reference sequence). The CDR3 sequence: CAWGHHTGELFF. The DNA for the CDR3 is TGTGCCTGGGGACATCACACCGGGGAGCTGTTTTTT.

The V and J genes are TRBV7-2 and TRBJ1-6, with D maybe TRBD1 (5 bases). The CDR3 has 15 residues. Germline V gene data show CDR1 as SGHTA and CDR2 as FQGNSA. V lost 5 bases to trimming and J lost 7 bases, with 15 bases between them. The CDR3 region is CASSPDSGPNSPLHF. CDR3 DNA: TGTGCCAGCAGCCCAGACAGCGGCCCCAATTCACCCCTCCACTTT.

Comments on this clone: The same CDR3 can be traced to other DNA sequences in this sample. J is TRBJ2-2 and V is TRBV30; D remains unclear. Germline V gives CDR1 GTSNPN, CDR2 SVGIG (reference sequence). The length of the CDR3 is 10 residues. Trimming left V 3 bases short and J 4 bases short, with 0 bases between. CDR3 in amino acids: CAWSTGELFF. For the CDR3, the DNA is TGTGCCTGGAGCACCGGGGAGCTGTTTTTT. Complete variable domain (other parts from reference TRBV30 and TRBJ2-2): SQTIHQWPATLVQPVGSPLSLECTVEGTSNPNLYWYRQAAGRGLQLLFYSVGIGQISSEVPQNLSASRPQDRQFILSSKKLLLSDSGFYLCAWSTGELFFGEGSRLTVL.

This clone was counted a few times. The rearrangement uses TRBV27 and TRBJ2-7; 9 bases match TRBD1. The germline gives CDR1 MNHEY, CDR2 SMNVEV (reference sequence). With 5 bases clipped from V and 5 bases from J, the junction kept 10 bases outside the gene matches. The CDR3 runs to 15 residues. CDR3 region: CASSPRTGVDDEQYF. The DNA for the CDR3 is TGTGCCAGCAGTCCCCGGACAGGGGTAGACGACGAGCAGTACTTC.

The chain uses TRBV19 and TRBJ2-1, with TRBD2 identical over 7 bases. The CDR3 loop spans 15 amino acids. Losses at the gene ends were 2 bases for V and 7 bases for J; bases not matched to a gene: 8. The germline CDR1 and CDR2 sequences are LNHDA and SQIVND (reference sequence). The CDR3 spells CASSITSVGWNEQFF. The CDR3 nucleotides read TGTGCCAGTAGTATAACTAGCGTGGGGTGGAATGAGCAGTTCTTC.